This TCR beta chain was captured in a study of cytomegalovirus exposure and HLA in healthy donors listed by TCRdb under 2017. Regarding the study in general: According to an earlier analysis of 587 of the donors, some 170 million T cells yielded some 110 million unique TCR beta sequences and about 300 Gb of sequence data. In an earlier analysis of 500 to 650 of the donors, high-throughput TCR beta sequencing was used to judge whether each TCR beta V gene segment behaved as functional or pseudogenic. The genetic ancestry cluster associated with self-reported Caucasian donors included 81% of the roughly 400 genotyped donors. A later genetic analysis took genome-wide SNP genotypes for about 55% of the 666 donors and used that subset as a discovery cohort. A later analysis re-analyzed previously published TCR beta repertoires from several hundred donors and added high-resolution HLA genotyping to study TCR occurrence patterns. Donor age, sex, ethnicity and CMV serostatus were compiled alongside the repertoire data. Class I and class II HLA loci were covered by the typing at four-digit resolution. The study aimed to test whether signatures of past pathogen exposure could be identified by cataloging public T cell receptors. An early release that covered roughly 600 HLA-typed donors contained around 300 gigabases of sequencing data and tens of millions of unique TCR sequences. The study used immunosequencing to profile the T cell repertoires of 666 subjects and linked those repertoires to cytomegalovirus serostatus. The study combined high-throughput TCR immunosequencing, statistical association of individual TCRs with disease status, and machine learning to predict cytomegalovirus infection status. The number of typed donors differed by locus: about 620-640 for A, B, C, DRB1 and DQB1; some 500 for DQA1; approximately 600 for DPA1; and some 470 for DPB1. Every repertoire in the discovery cohort had been generated on one and the same sequencing platform. Because of strong linkage in the cohort, roughly five DR-DQ haplotypes were treated as single units for association and clustering. Across some 400 genotyped donors of the cohort, an average of roughly 200,000 unique TCR beta nucleotide sequences per donor were sequenced, and roughly 17% of those sequences were non-productive. Rather than drawing on any new phenotypic data, the later analysis identified candidate immune exposures from TCR beta sequences and the way those sequences occurred across donors. Along with the roughly 670-subject first cohort, a separate validation cohort of over a hundred different subjects was used. Results the study describes overall, beyond this receptor: The classifier was reported to diagnose cytomegalovirus status with high specificity and sensitivity in both the original cohort and the validation cohort. It was suggested by the authors that the approach could potentially be generalized to other disease states and immunological phenotypes. A further reported finding was that TCR beta sequences accurately predicted the HLA-A and HLA-B alleles for most subjects in the first cohort. The study listed 164 TCR beta chains as associated with cytomegalovirus. Assigning TCR associations to individual alleles was difficult when HLA alleles, especially DR and DQ, strongly co-occurred. Roughly 17 rarely observed V segments, including chromosome 9 orphons, were excluded from the earlier analysis of some 590 of the donors because counts were too low. A later analysis found that most CMV-associated TCR beta chains appeared HLA-restricted, with HLA associations seemingly driven largely by CMV exposure. In a later analysis, several top co-occurrence clusters were reported to appear linked to parvovirus B19, influenza, CMV and Epstein-Barr virus. According to a later genetic analysis, donors in an Asian-associated ancestry cluster had fewer N-insertions in productive TCRs than the approximately 610-donor mean. Three of the identified cytomegalovirus-associated TCR beta chains were confirmed in vitro to be specific for cytomegalovirus antigens. Most TCR sequences were seen in very few donors, while some public TCRs were found in many individuals. Because some donors lacked HLA typing at each locus, the association tests relied only on the typed subset. Presence/absence analyses assumed roughly uniform sequencing depth across donors, an assumption that may not hold. Some IMGT-functional V segments, including TRBV6-2 and TRBV6-3, could not be told apart with the 87-base-pair reads, so those segments were excluded. In this cohort, only TCR beta chains were sequenced, and detectable features were limited by the absence of alpha or paired-chain data. An association between a missense DCLRE1C variant and V-gene and J-gene trimming of TCR beta chains was found in a later genetic analysis and replicated in an independent cohort. The only immune exposure information available for the cohort was CMV serostatus. A later analysis associated 16,951 TCR beta sequences with specific HLA alleles at a false discovery rate of 0.05. Broadly in line with IMGT annotations, most TCR beta V segments showed up in productive rearrangements about 87% or about 30% of the time in an earlier analysis of roughly 590 of the donors. In a later analysis, the rate of TCR association differed among HLA loci, with DRB1 alleles having the most associated TCRs and HLA-C alleles having the fewest. Correlated functional status among segregating V segments might reflect linkage disequilibrium, but an unknown experimental factor could not be ruled out. Compared with equally common non-associated chains, HLA-associated TCR beta chains in a later analysis were more clonally expanded and had lower generation probabilities. A group of highly shared sequence variants was considered likely to be a technical artifact of the sequencing pipeline.

Libraries were constructed by the immunoSEQ multiplex PCR assay. A mixture of 60 forward primers for TCR Vbeta segments and 13 reverse primers for TCR Jbeta segments was used in the multiplex PCR. The CDR3 region of rearranged TCR beta genes was amplified from genomic DNA with a multiplex PCR assay. On the Illumina HiSeq System, the amplified TCR beta libraries were sequenced as 87-base-pair reads. The original methods were these. In a later analysis, some 80 million unique TCR beta chains were counted across the approximately 640 repertoires, and roughly 10 million of these chains were shared by at least two donors. A nearest-neighbor algorithm error-corrected the raw reads and collapsed the reads into unique sequences, merging closely related sequences to remove PCR and sequencing errors. To assign V, D and J gene segments, CDR3 sequences were aligned to IMGT reference sequences. For a sequence to be retained, a match of at least six nucleotides was required to both a V gene segment and a J gene segment. A rearrangement was called productive if the CDR3 had no stop codons and remained in frame with V and J, and every other rearrangement was called non-productive. CDR3 was defined according to IMGT convention as the region running from the second conserved V-encoded cysteine to the conserved J-encoded phenylalanine. Sequences without an unambiguous match to a single V gene segment were excluded from the earlier analysis of a few hundred of the donors. In an earlier analysis of 500 to 750 of the donors, V segments were called functional above 56.7% productive rearrangements and were called segregating when the between-donor standard deviation exceeded 5%. A statistical classification framework was developed to diagnose cytomegalovirus status using the catalog of TCR beta chain sequences. V and J gene assignment, in a later analysis, came from comparing TCR nucleotide sequences with IMGT/GENE-DB human TR gene sequences. Using the TCRdist pipeline, a later analysis assigned CDR3 sequences along with most-parsimonious VDJ recombination scenarios. In a later analysis, each TCR beta chain was defined by its CDR3 amino acid sequence together with its V-gene family, and reads without a unique V-gene family were excluded. To address suspected cross-contamination and a sequencing artifact, a later analysis removed roughly 640 highly shared, low-generation-probability nucleotide sequences. A later analysis calculated a clonal expansion index for each public chain from normalized within-repertoire ranks of inferred template counts. In a later analysis, generation probabilities were computed with a VDJ recombination model fitted to out-of-frame rearrangements, and the resulting probabilities were checked against IGoR. Hypergeometric tests were used in a later analysis to score TCR-TCR, TCR-HLA and TCR-CMV co-occurrence, with a repertoire-size bias correction applied to the TCR pairs. To estimate false discovery rates, a later analysis permuted the HLA or CMV assignments 20 times. A later analysis grouped co-occurring TCRs with DBSCAN, adding TCRdist sequence similarity when clustering within HLA-allele-positive subsets. Repertoires with fewer than 30,000 or more than 120,000 public chains, plus five repertoires with anomalous nucleotide sharing, were excluded from co-occurrence clustering. TCRdb holds this immuneACCESS table with in-frame rearrangements only. Some clones are missing; in checked studies, unresolved V genes explain under half, and the rest has no known cause. That table supplies the V and J calls and clone size; D and trimming were determined from the DNA. This sample holds about 130,000 clones; roughly three quarters were observed only once. More than 1.5% of the sample lies in the top ten.

Spanning cysteine to phenylalanine, the CDR3 consists of 13 amino acids. The CDR3 DNA has 39 bases and is translated from base 1. The germline V gene gives CDR1 as WSHSY and CDR2 as SAAADI. V is pared back by 4 bases and J by 5 bases, with 11 bases lying between the germline termini. The cohort consisted of 650 to 850 healthy bone marrow donors. All cohort members were sampled while nominally healthy, although unrecorded immune exposures were likely present. The donor was CMV seronegative and was included in the group of several hundred seronegative cohort members. A peripheral blood sample was provided by each donor, and peripheral blood mononuclear cells were used for TCR beta sequencing. Genomic DNA extraction from the blood cell samples was performed with the Qiagen DNeasy Blood Extraction Kit. About this clone itself: Its cognate antigen has yet to be identified. Base-call qualities are not available, and no considerably larger clone is one nucleotide away.

Here the chain combines TRBV10-2 and TRBJ1-1; the D gene assignment is ambiguous. Sequenced input: PBMCs. This TCR derives from a man aged 18 to 29 in good health and CMV-seronegative. The nucleotides are TGCGCCAGCAGTGTCGGCCAGAGGACTGAAGCTTTCTTT. Its protein product is CASSVGQRTEAFF.